One sample yielded the 21 T cell receptor beta chains listed below, sequenced in a study of regulatory T cells in long-lasting Graves disease. Documented time point: newly diagnosed GD, antithyroid drugs for less than 3 months. Making the TCR library involved RNA that had been extracted from PBMCs. Building of the TCR beta libraries involved iRepertoire HTBI primers and Arm-PCR of CDR3 regions. TCRdb called the multiplex PCR reads again in MiXCR, with one record for every CDR3 protein. The table shows 350,000 to 500,000 distinct CDR3 sequences, with around 13% occurring only once. Another study also made use of these data, one on T cells in Graves' hyperthyroidism and ophthalmopathy.

This sample comprised peripheral blood mononuclear cells (PBMCs), obtained at new diagnosis, from a patient treated with antithyroid drugs. Receptor source: a woman aged 50 to 60 with Graves disease.

The rearrangement joins TRBV2 to TRBJ2-1; the D gene is possibly TRBD2 (5 bases). V was shortened by 4 bases and J by 8 bases, with 9 bases between the two germline ends. Germline assignment: CDR1 SNHLY and CDR2 FYNNEI. This CDR3 has 12 residues. The DNA for the CDR3 is TGTGCCAGCAGTGTCCGGCGGGATGAGCAGTTCTTC. Protein sequence: CASSVRRDEQFF.

This clonotype has a count of ten or more. CDR3 residues: CASSQGPSTSTDTQYF. The CDR3 DNA reads as TGTGCCAGCAGCCAAGGTCCCAGCACAAGCACAGATACGCAGTATTTT. The rearrangement links TRBV3-1 to TRBJ2-3; D ambiguous. The V gene's germline CDR1 is LGHDT and CDR2 YNNKEL (reference sequence). This CDR3 is 16 amino acids long. The V and J ends lost 1 base and 0 bases respectively, with 11 bases between them.

This clonotype was recorded a few times. The chain carries TRBV14 and TRBJ2-1, with TRBD2 matching over 7 bases. There are 17 residues in the CDR3. Germline assignment: CDR1 SGHDN and CDR2 FVKESK. Trimming took 0 bases from V and 7 from J; bases not matched to a gene: 12. The CDR3 reads CASSQELRTSGRNEQFF. In DNA, the CDR3 is TGTGCCAGCAGCCAAGAACTTAGGACTAGTGGAAGAAATGAGCAGTTCTTC.

As for this clonotype: A read error likely explains this, since a far larger clone differs by one base. The rearrangement uses TRBV11-2 and TRBJ2-3; no definite D call. The V gene's germline CDR1 is SGHAT and CDR2 FQNNGV. This CDR3 is 14 amino acids long. Trimming removed 1 base at V and 4 bases at J, with 9 bases between. In nucleotides, the CDR3 is TGTGCCAGCAGCTTAGGACTCAGCTCAGATACGCAGTATTTT. Its translation: CASSLGLSSDTQYF.

This clonotype was seen repeatedly, ten times or more. The chain carries TRBV28 and TRBJ2-1; the match to TRBD2 covers 8 bases. The CDR3 is 14 residues long. V dropped 6 bases and J dropped 8; count of bases not matched to a gene: 9. Germline lookup yields CDR1 MDHEN and CDR2 SYDVKM. CDR3 nucleotides: TGTGCCAGCAGCCTAGCCCCGGGGGGGCATGAGCAGTTCTTC. Amino acid sequence: CASSLAPGGHEQFF.

V is TRBV20-1 and J is TRBJ2-1, with 12 bases that match TRBD2. The CDR3 has 16 amino acids. The ends lost 5 bases at V and 0 bases at J; junction bases unmatched: 5. CDR1 and CDR2 (germline): DFQATT, SNEGSKA (reference sequence). The CDR3 region is CSAPSTSGSSYNEQFF. As DNA, the CDR3 is TGCAGTGCTCCCTCGACTAGCGGGAGCTCCTACAATGAGCAGTTCTTC.

In its sample, this clonotype was seen many times. As DNA, the CDR3 is TGTGCCAGCAGTTACTCGTGGCAGGGAAGCTCCTACAATGAGCAGTTCTTC. Translation gives CASSYSWQGSSYNEQFF. This chain joins TRBV6-2 or TRBV6-3 and TRBJ2-1; D possibly corresponds to TRBD1 (5 bases). The CDR3 length is 17 residues. Per germline, CDR1 MNHEY and CDR2 SVGEGT. Deletions cut 0 bases from V and 0 bases from J, with 12 bases between.

There are many counts of this clonotype. The rearrangement uses TRBV12-3 or TRBV12-4 and TRBJ2-7; D could derive from TRBD1 or TRBD2 (5 bases each). This CDR3 region has 14 residues. Trimming took 5 bases from V and 6 from J, leaving 17 bases between them. The DNA of the CDR3 is TGTGCCAGCAGTGCCGGGACGGGTGGATTCGAGCAGTACTTC. Residues: CASSAGTGGFEQYF.

The rearrangement joins TRBV2 to TRBJ1-6; TRBD1 aligns across 7 bases. Losses at the gene ends were 10 bases for V and 4 bases for J; bases not matched to a gene: 10. Germline CDR1 and CDR2: SNHLY and FYNNEI. The CDR3 totals 15 residues. This chain's CDR3 is CATTRQGSYNSPLHF. CDR3 bases: TGTGCCACGACTCGACAGGGTTCTTATAATTCACCCCTCCACTTT.

This clonotype has ten or more counts. V gene TRBV6-2 or TRBV6-3 combines with J gene TRBJ2-1, with 11 bases identical to TRBD2. The CDR3 totals 15 residues. The germline V gene encodes CDR1 MNHEY and CDR2 SVGEGT. V shed 8 bases and J 4 bases; nucleotides not matched to a gene: 7. CDR3 DNA: TGTGCCAGCGGTCTACTAGCGGGAGCATACAATGAGCAGTTCTTC. Protein sequence: CASGLLAGAYNEQFF.

This clonotype has a count of ten or more. The chain uses TRBV6-1 and TRBJ2-7; TRBD1 aligns across 10 bases. The V segment lost 8 bases and the J segment 4 bases; nucleotides outside the gene matches: 5. Germline values: CDR1 MNHNS, CDR2 SASEGT. The CDR3 covers 13 residues. The CDR3 DNA sequence: TGTGCCAGCGGGACAGGGGTGTCGTACGAGCAGTACTTC. Translation: CASGTGVSYEQYF.

With respect to this clonotype: A read error may explain this, as a much larger clone is one base away. The missing conserved phenylalanine or tryptophan at the end of this CDR3 makes a read error likely. The gene calls are TRBV11-1 and TRBJ2-1; 12 nucleotides agree with TRBD2. The CDR3 length is 15 residues. In germline, CDR1 is SGHAT, CDR2 FQDESV (reference sequence). J was trimmed by 5 bases and V by 5 bases; bases with no gene match: 4. This chain's CDR3 is CASSLLAGGDNEQFL. The CDR3 DNA is TGTGCCAGCAGCCTCCTAGCGGGAGGGGACAATGAGCAGTTCTTA.

This clonotype was counted only a few times. The chain joins TRBV28 to TRBJ2-7; perhaps D is TRBD1 or TRBD2 (5 bases each). Looked up from germline, CDR1 is MDHEN and CDR2 is SYDVKM. The V end was cut by 4 bases, the J end by 6 bases, with 19 bases between. The CDR3 has 15 amino acids. CDR3 residues: CASSSQGVGTGEQYF. CDR3 sequence (DNA): TGTGCCAGCAGTTCCCAGGGAGTTGGTACTGGCGAGCAGTACTTC.

This clonotype was recorded many times. The V call is TRBV28, the J call TRBJ1-6; maybe TRBD1 (5 bases). Germline CDR1 MDHEN, CDR2 SYDVKM. V was cut by 4 bases and J by 1 base, with 11 bases left in between. The CDR3 is made up of 16 amino acids. The CDR3 sequence: CASSSNGGSYNSPLHF. CDR3 DNA sequence: TGTGCCAGCAGTTCAAATGGGGGTTCCTATAATTCACCCCTCCACTTT.

The table lists this clonotype with many counts. V is TRBV18 and J is TRBJ2-7; 8 bases fit TRBD1. V lost 2 bases, J lost 2 bases, and 5 bases stayed unmatched. The CDR3 consists of 15 residues. The germline gives CDR1 KGHSH, CDR2 LQKENI. CDR3 sequence: CASSPNQGAPYEQYF. The CDR3 nucleotides read TGTGCCAGCTCACCAAACCAGGGGGCTCCCTACGAGCAGTACTTC.

This clonotype was seen at least ten times. V usage is TRBV20-1 and J usage is TRBJ2-3; 7 bases line up with TRBD2. V dropped 3 bases and J dropped 1; count of bases not matched to a gene: 10. Germline V gene sequence: CDR1 DFQATT, CDR2 SNEGSKA (reference sequence). The CDR3 runs to 16 residues. CDR3 in DNA: TGCAGTGCTAGTCCGGGGGGTAGGGGTCGCACAGATACGCAGTATTTT. Protein product: CSASPGGRGRTDTQYF.

This clonotype has ten or more counts. The chain employs TRBV11-2 and TRBJ2-5; possibly TRBD1 for D (6 bases). Germline V gene lookup returns CDR1 SGHAT and CDR2 FQNNGV. Trimming left V 1 base short and J 1 base short, with 19 bases between. CDR3 size: 18 residues. This chain's CDR3 is CASSLASGTGNFQETQYF. DNA of the CDR3: TGTGCCAGCAGCTTAGCAAGTGGAACAGGGAACTTCCAAGAGACCCAGTACTTC.

This clonotype was found many times. The chain carries TRBV20-1 and TRBJ2-3, with 8 positions matching TRBD2. Germline assignment: CDR1 DFQATT and CDR2 SNEGSKA (reference sequence). Unmatched junction bases numbered 7, after V lost 1 base and J lost 4 bases. There are 15 residues in the CDR3. The CDR3 DNA follows: TGCAGTGCTAGAGGTCTAGCGGGTAGCTCAGATACGCAGTATTTT. It is translated as CSARGLAGSSDTQYF.

A few counts support this clonotype. V and J are TRBV28 and TRBJ2-7; 12 bases line up with TRBD2. The germline V gene encodes CDR1 MDHEN and CDR2 SYDVKM. The CDR3 extends over 15 amino acids. V shed 6 bases and J 3 bases; nucleotides not matched to a gene: 6. For the CDR3, the DNA is TGTGCCAGCAGCCTATCGACTAGCGGGAGCTACGAGCAGTACTTC. Residues: CASSLSTSGSYEQYF. The full variable domain, completed using reference TRBV28 and TRBJ2-7, is DVKVTQSSRYLVKRTGEKVFLECVQDMDHENMFWYRQDPGLGLRLIYFSYDVKMKEKGDIPEGYSVSREKKERFSLILESASTNQTSMYLCASSLSTSGSYEQYFGPGTRLTVT.

The table lists this clonotype with many counts. The chain carries TRBV20-1 and TRBJ2-1; TRBD1 matches at 12 bases. There are 14 residues in the CDR3. The junction had 6 bases not matched to a gene; V was cut back by 6 bases and J by 6 bases. The germline CDR1 and CDR2 sequences are DFQATT and SNEGSKA (reference sequence). CDR3 protein: CSAKGQGAPNEQFF. Here the CDR3 DNA reads TGCAGTGCCAAGGGACAGGGGGCCCCCAATGAGCAGTTCTTC.

Many counts were recorded for this clonotype. The chain joins TRBV20-1 to TRBJ2-3, with a weak D call TRBD2 (6 bases). V was trimmed by 3 bases and J by 3 bases, leaving 10 bases between them. Germline-derived CDR1 and CDR2 are DFQATT and SNEGSKA (reference sequence). The CDR3 sequence is 13 residues long. CDR3 sequence (DNA): TGCAGTGCTAGCCGGGAGTCTACAGATACGCAGTATTTT. This codes for CSASRESTDTQYF.